The entry below describes one T cell receptor beta chain. No antigen is known for it. No patient had autoimmune disease or received systemic immunosuppression. The data derive from a study of OX40 agonist ivuxolimab in advanced cancers. On the study more broadly: An anti-OX40 (CD134) antibody with agonistic activity, ivuxolimab, was administered to patients.

J gave up 4 bases and V 6 bases, and 5 bases lay outside the gene matches. Germline assignment: CDR1 MNHNS and CDR2 SASEGT. The CDR3 is 13 amino acids. The protocol was immunoSEQ multiplex PCR, while the TCRdb copy is restricted to in-frame clones and leaves out a portion. Of roughly 75,000 clones listed, around four fifths are singletons. Study results and limitations: Compared with CD4+, CD8+ T cells on average had more expanded clones.

This TCR came from an adult with an advanced solid tumor such as melanoma, head and neck, liver or kidney cancer. Sequencing used CD4+ or CD8+ T cells sorted from blood, obtained in a trial of the OX40 agonist ivuxolimab. V is TRBV6-1 and J is TRBJ1-2; TRBD1 matches at 7 bases. The CDR3 is CASSRDSLYGYTF. Written as DNA, the CDR3 is TGTGCCAGCAGCCGGGACAGCCTCTATGGCTACACCTTC.